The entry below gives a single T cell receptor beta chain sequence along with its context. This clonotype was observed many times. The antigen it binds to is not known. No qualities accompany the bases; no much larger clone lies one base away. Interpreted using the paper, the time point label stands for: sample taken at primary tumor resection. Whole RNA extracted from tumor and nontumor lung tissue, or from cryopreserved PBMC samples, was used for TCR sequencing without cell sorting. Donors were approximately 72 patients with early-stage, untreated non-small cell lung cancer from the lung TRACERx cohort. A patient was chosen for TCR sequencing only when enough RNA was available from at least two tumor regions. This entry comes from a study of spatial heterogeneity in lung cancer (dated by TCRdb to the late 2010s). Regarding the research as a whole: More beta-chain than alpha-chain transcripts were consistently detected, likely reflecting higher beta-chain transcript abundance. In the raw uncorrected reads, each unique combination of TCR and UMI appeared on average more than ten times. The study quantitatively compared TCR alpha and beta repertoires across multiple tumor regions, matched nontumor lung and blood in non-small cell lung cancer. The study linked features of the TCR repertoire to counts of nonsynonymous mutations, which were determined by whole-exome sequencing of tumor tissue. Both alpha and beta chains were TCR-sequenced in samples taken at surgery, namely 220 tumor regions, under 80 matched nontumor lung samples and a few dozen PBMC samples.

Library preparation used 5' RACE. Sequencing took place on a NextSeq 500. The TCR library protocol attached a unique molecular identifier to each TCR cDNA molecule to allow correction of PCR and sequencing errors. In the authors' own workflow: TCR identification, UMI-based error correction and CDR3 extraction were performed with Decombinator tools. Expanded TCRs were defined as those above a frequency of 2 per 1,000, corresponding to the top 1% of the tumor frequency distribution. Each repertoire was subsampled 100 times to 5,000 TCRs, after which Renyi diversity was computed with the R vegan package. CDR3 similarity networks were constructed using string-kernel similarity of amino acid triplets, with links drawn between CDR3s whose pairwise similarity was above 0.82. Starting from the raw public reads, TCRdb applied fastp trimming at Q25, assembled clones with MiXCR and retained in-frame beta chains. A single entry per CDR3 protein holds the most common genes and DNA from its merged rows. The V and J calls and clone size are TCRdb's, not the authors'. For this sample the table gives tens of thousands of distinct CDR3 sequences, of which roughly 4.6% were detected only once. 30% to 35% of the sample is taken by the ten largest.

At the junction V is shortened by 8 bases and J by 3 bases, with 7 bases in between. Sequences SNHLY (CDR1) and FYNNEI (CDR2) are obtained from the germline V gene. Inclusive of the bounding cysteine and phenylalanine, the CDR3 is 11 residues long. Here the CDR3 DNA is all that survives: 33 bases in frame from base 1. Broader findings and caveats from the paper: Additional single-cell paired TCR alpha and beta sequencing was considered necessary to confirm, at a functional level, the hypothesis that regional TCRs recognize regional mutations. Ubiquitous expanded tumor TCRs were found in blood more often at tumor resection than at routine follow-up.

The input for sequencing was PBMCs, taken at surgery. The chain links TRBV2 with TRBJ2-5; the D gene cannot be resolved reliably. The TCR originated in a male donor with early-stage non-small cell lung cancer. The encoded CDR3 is CASEAEETQYF. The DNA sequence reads TGTGCCAGCGAGGCAGAAGAGACCCAGTACTTC.